The next 9 T cell receptor beta chains were all read from a single sample in a study of blood T cell repertoires in COVID-19. The method was immunoSEQ multiplex PCR; TCRdb's version includes in-frame clones alone and lacks a portion of them. The table has 280,000 or so clones, about 85% seen once. The sequencing sample was made of PBMCs or T cells enriched from blood (not recorded which). The receptors shown here come from a woman aged 45-65 years who had recovered from COVID-19.

V gene TRBV28 combines with J gene TRBJ1-4, with D unresolved. In germline, CDR1 is MDHEN, CDR2 SYDVKM. This CDR3 has 14 amino acids. Trimming left V 2 bases short and J 3 bases short, with 7 bases between. The CDR3 region has the DNA TGTGCCAGCAGTTTAGTTCGGGCTAATGAAAAACTGTTTTTT. Encoded protein: CASSLVRANEKLFF.

The chain recombines TRBV12-3 or TRBV12-4 with TRBJ2-1; D gene uncertain. CDR3 length: 13 residues. The germline V and J ends were trimmed by 2 bases and 4 bases, with 6 bases remaining between them. The CDR3 bases are TGTGCCAGCAGTTTAATCGCGTACAATGAGCAGTTCTTC. It encodes CASSLIAYNEQFF.

The V gene is TRBV5-4, the J gene TRBJ1-6, with 8 nucleotides matching TRBD1. Germline lookup yields CDR1 SGHNT and CDR2 YYREEE (reference sequence). The CDR3 has 13 residues. V lost 4 bases, J lost 14 bases, and 8 bases stayed unmatched. The CDR3 is CASSHPDRATLHF. The CDR3 region has the DNA TGTGCCAGCAGCCATCCGGACAGGGCCACCCTCCACTTT. Filled out from reference TRBV5-4 and TRBJ1-6, the complete variable domain reads ETGVTQSPTHLIKTRGQQVTLRCSSQSGHNTVSWYQQALGQGPQFIFQYYREEENGRGNFPPRFSGLQFPNYSSELNVNALELDDSALYLCASSHPDRATLHFGNGTRLTVT.

This rearrangement joins TRBV2 to TRBJ2-5, with 13 bases lining up with TRBD2. V lost 5 bases, J lost 4 bases, and 10 bases stayed unmatched. The CDR3 extends over 17 amino acids. The germline V gene has CDR1 SNHLY and CDR2 FYNNEI. CDR3 loop: CASSLGLAGQRGETQYF. DNA of the CDR3: TGTGCCAGCAGTCTGGGACTAGCGGGGCAAAGGGGAGAGACCCAGTACTTC.

The chain recombines TRBV3-1 (or the pseudogene TRBV3-2) with TRBJ2-5; 10 nucleotides agree with TRBD1. With 5 bases clipped from V and 5 bases from J, the junction kept 14 bases outside the gene matches. CDR1 is LGHDT, CDR2 YNNKEL, per germline (reference sequence). CDR3 length: 17 amino acids. The CDR3: CASSSPGQGGTRETQYF. Here the CDR3 DNA reads TGTGCCAGCAGCTCCCCCGGACAGGGGGGAACTCGGGAGACCCAGTACTTC.

The CDR3 DNA sequence: TGTGCCACCAGCAGAGAAACCGGGACAGGGTCAGATACGCAGTATTTT. Residues: CATSRETGTGSDTQYF. The chain joins TRBV15 to TRBJ2-3, with 9 bases that match TRBD1. This CDR3 contains 16 residues. Germline CDR1 reads LNHNV; CDR2 reads YYDKDF (reference sequence). The ends lost 0 bases at V and 4 bases at J; junction bases unmatched: 5.

V and J are TRBV6-5 and TRBJ2-7; maybe TRBD2 (6 bases). The V end was cut by 8 bases, the J end by 2 bases, with 13 bases between. Germline CDR1 reads MNHEY; CDR2 reads SVGAGI. The CDR3 spans 13 residues. CDR3 sequence: CASGVTRAYEQYF. CDR3 bases: TGTGCCAGCGGGGTGACTAGGGCCTACGAGCAGTACTTC.

This clone was seen a single time. The chain has TRBV28 and TRBJ1-4; the D gene is possibly TRBD1 (6 bases). The CDR3 extends over 14 amino acids. The ends were cut back, 5 bases at V and 8 bases at J, with 15 bases in the middle. Germline loops: CDR1 MDHEN, CDR2 SYDVKM. CDR3: CASSVTGTPEKLFF. The CDR3 coding sequence is TGTGCCAGCAGTGTTACCGGGACACCCGAAAAACTGTTTTTT. Looking up the rest from reference TRBV28 and TRBJ1-4 gives the full variable domain: DVKVTQSSRYLVKRTGEKVFLECVQDMDHENMFWYRQDPGLGLRLIYFSYDVKMKEKGDIPEGYSVSREKKERFSLILESASTNQTSMYLCASSVTGTPEKLFFGSGTQLSVL.

This chain links TRBV5-1 with TRBJ1-3; D not resolved. Per germline, CDR1 SGHRS and CDR2 YFSETQ. This CDR3 region has 14 residues. V lost 0 bases and J lost 3, with 7 bases in between. CDR3 sequence (DNA): TGCGCCAGCAGCTTGGACGGGTTTGGAAACACCATATATTTT. Protein product: CASSLDGFGNTIYF.